The rows below give T cell receptor beta chains drawn from one sample of a study of cytomegalovirus exposure and HLA in healthy donors. Method: immunoSEQ multiplex PCR; TCRdb's copy keeps in-frame clones and lacks some. The sample records around 200,000 clones, roughly four fifths being singletons. The sample was PBMCs. All receptors derive from a man aged 45-65 years in good health and CMV-seronegative. The CDR3 runs from the conserved cysteine through the conserved F or W. D genes are given only for firm matches.

>TRBJ2-1|TRBV6-5|.
CASSPSTINEQFF
TGTGCCAGCAGTCCTAGCACCATTAATGAGCAGTTCTTC
>TRBJ1-1|TRBV7-9|.
CASSPTGTNTEAFF
TGTGCCAGCAGCCCGACAGGAACGAACACTGAAGCTTTCTTT
>TRBJ2-1|TRBV19|TRBD2
CASKVLAGGSYNEQFF
TGTGCCAGTAAGGTCCTGGCGGGGGGCTCCTACAATGAGCAGTTCTTC
>TRBJ2-2|TRBV27|TRBD1
CASSTWTGSGSGELFF
TGTGCCAGCAGTACCTGGACAGGTTCAGGATCCGGGGAGCTGTTTTTT
>TRBJ2-1|TRBV28|TRBD1
CASSPRTGSSYNEQFF
TGTGCCAGCAGTCCGAGGACAGGGAGCTCCTACAATGAGCAGTTCTTC
>TRBJ2-2|TRBV29-1|.
CSVGIQGTPGELFF
TGCAGCGTTGGTATACAGGGGACTCCCGGGGAGCTGTTTTTT
>TRBJ2-1|TRBV6-1|TRBD1
CASGDRGKDNEQFF
TGTGCCAGCGGGGACAGGGGAAAAGACAATGAGCAGTTCTTC
>TRBJ2-5|TRBV18|TRBD2
CASSPPGTSGGEETQYF
TGTGCCAGCTCACCCCCTGGGACTAGCGGGGGGGAAGAGACCCAGTACTTC
>TRBJ2-7|TRBV2|.
CASSPSPKGSEQYF
TGTGCCAGCTCTCCTAGCCCGAAGGGTTCCGAGCAGTACTTC
>TRBJ2-3|TRBV27|TRBD2
CASNLAGGLTDTQYF
TGTGCCAGCAACCTAGCGGGGGGGCTGACAGATACGCAGTATTTT